This T cell receptor beta chain was recovered during a study of cytomegalovirus exposure and HLA in healthy donors (dated 2017 in TCRdb). Some background on the complete study: According to an earlier analysis of several hundred of the donors, about 179 million T cells yielded some 120 million unique TCR beta sequences and approximately 280 Gb of sequence data. Every repertoire in the discovery cohort had been generated on one and the same sequencing platform. The study combined high-throughput TCR immunosequencing, statistical association of individual TCRs with disease status, and machine learning to predict cytomegalovirus infection status. Donor age, sex, ethnicity and CMV serostatus were collected together with the repertoire data. In addition to the first cohort of approximately 650 subjects, a separate validation cohort of over 90 different subjects was used. A later analysis re-analyzed previously published TCR beta repertoires from 666 donors and added high-resolution HLA genotyping to study TCR occurrence patterns. Because of strong linkage in the cohort, 5 or 6 DR-DQ haplotypes were treated as single units for association and clustering. Among 398 genotyped donors of the cohort, an average of about 220,000 unique TCR beta nucleotide sequences was sequenced per donor, of which approximately 18% were non-productive. In the later analysis, no new phenotypic data were used to find candidate immune exposures; instead, reliance was placed on TCR beta sequences and their occurrence across donors. Genome-wide SNP genotypes for about 65% of the roughly 700 donors were used in a later genetic analysis, which treated that subset as a discovery cohort. Of the roughly 410 genotyped donors, approximately 81% were placed in the genetic ancestry cluster associated with self-reported Caucasian donors. An earlier analysis of approximately 630 of the donors applied high-throughput TCR beta sequencing to assess whether each TCR beta V gene segment acted as functional or pseudogenic. The study profiled the T cell repertoires of hundreds of subjects by immunosequencing and related them to cytomegalovirus serostatus. The study was designed to test whether signatures of past pathogen exposure could be identified by cataloging public T cell receptors. HLA typing included class I and class II loci at four-digit resolution. Typing coverage varied by locus: roughly 629-640 donors for A, B, C, DRB1 and DQB1; approximately 500 for DQA1; over 600 for DPA1; 450 to 480 for DPB1. Approximately 310 gigabases of sequencing data and some 85 million unique TCR sequences were included in an early release covering about 620 HLA-typed donors.

The germline ends are 20 bases apart after V is trimmed by 5 bases and J by 12 bases. Counted from cysteine to phenylalanine, this CDR3 has 13 amino acids. CDR3 DNA only is kept here, 39 bases in frame from base 1. According to the germline V gene (reference sequence), CDR1 reads PRHDT and CDR2 reads FYEKMQ. This clone has a single count. No antigen is known for it. Per-base quality was not reported, and no clone a single base away is much larger than it. Overall results and qualifications from the work: In a later genetic analysis, fewer N-insertions in productive TCRs were reported among donors in an Asian-associated ancestry cluster than the 666-donor mean. A total of around 150 TCR beta chains were listed by the study as associated with cytomegalovirus. A few of the identified cytomegalovirus-associated TCR beta chains were confirmed in vitro to be specific for cytomegalovirus antigens. An earlier analysis of around 540 of the donors showed that most TCR beta V segments appeared in productive rearrangements either about 87% or about 30% of the time, which broadly matched IMGT annotations. In a later analysis, several top co-occurrence clusters were reported to appear linked to parvovirus B19, influenza, CMV and Epstein-Barr virus. Correlated functional status among segregating V segments might be attributable to linkage disequilibrium, but an unknown experimental factor could not be ruled out. A later analysis found that most CMV-associated TCR beta chains appeared HLA-restricted, with HLA associations seemingly driven largely by CMV exposure. The earlier analysis of about 600 of the donors excluded 15 to 20 rarely observed V segments, including chromosome 9 orphons, because counts were too low. When HLA alleles, especially DR and DQ, strongly co-occurred, TCR associations were difficult to assign to individual alleles. A cluster of highly shared sequence variants was judged likely to be a technical artifact of the sequencing pipeline. A further reported finding was that TCR beta sequences accurately predicted the HLA-A and HLA-B alleles for most subjects in the first cohort. A later analysis associated 15,000 to 20,000 TCR beta sequences with specific HLA alleles at a false discovery rate of 0.05. Presence/absence analyses assumed roughly uniform sequencing depth across donors, an assumption that may not hold. Some IMGT-functional V segments, including TRBV6-2 and TRBV6-3, could not be distinguished by the 87-base-pair reads and were therefore excluded. Most TCR sequences were seen in very few donors, while some public TCRs were found in many individuals. For the cohort, immune exposure information was limited to CMV serostatus. Compared with equally common non-associated chains, HLA-associated TCR beta chains in a later analysis were more clonally expanded and had lower generation probabilities. In a later genetic analysis, a missense DCLRE1C variant was associated with V-gene and J-gene trimming of TCR beta chains, and the association was replicated in an independent cohort. Because HLA typing was missing for some donors at each locus, association tests included only the typed subset. The authors suggested that the approach could potentially be extended to other disease states and immunological phenotypes. In both the original and validation cohorts, the classifier was reported to diagnose cytomegalovirus status with high specificity and sensitivity. In this cohort, only TCR beta chains were sequenced, and detectable features were limited by the absence of alpha or paired-chain data. In a later analysis, the rate of TCR association differed among HLA loci, with DRB1 alleles having the most associated TCRs and HLA-C alleles having the fewest.

The cohort comprised around 690 healthy bone marrow donors. All cohort members were sampled while nominally healthy, although unrecorded immune exposures were likely present. The donor was CMV seronegative and belonged to the group of 352 seronegative cohort members. Every donor gave a peripheral blood sample, and the peripheral blood mononuclear cells from that sample were used for TCR beta sequencing. Genomic DNA was extracted from the blood cell samples with the Qiagen DNeasy Blood Extraction Kit. Libraries came from the immunoSEQ multiplex PCR assay. A mixture of 60 forward primers for TCR Vbeta segments and 13 reverse primers for TCR Jbeta segments was used in the multiplex PCR. A multiplex PCR assay on genomic DNA amplified the CDR3 region of rearranged TCR beta genes. The Illumina HiSeq System was used to sequence the amplified TCR beta libraries as 87-base-pair reads. Per the source publication's procedure: Across the 640 or so repertoires, a later analysis counted 75 million to 90 million unique TCR beta chains, 9.5 million to 12 million of which were shared by at least two donors. To remove PCR and sequencing errors, raw reads were error-corrected and collapsed into unique sequences using a nearest-neighbor algorithm that merged closely related sequences. Alignment of CDR3 sequences to IMGT reference sequences was used to assign V, D and J gene segments. Each retained sequence needed at least a six-nucleotide match to both a V gene segment and a J gene segment. Rearrangements were classified as productive when the CDR3 lacked stop codons and remained in frame with V and J, and all other rearrangements were classified as non-productive. Following IMGT convention, CDR3 was defined as the stretch from the second conserved V-encoded cysteine to the conserved J-encoded phenylalanine. The earlier analysis of 500 to 750 of the donors excluded any sequence lacking an unambiguous match to a single V gene segment. In an earlier analysis of approximately 610 of the donors, V segments were called functional above 56.7% productive rearrangements and were called segregating when the between-donor standard deviation exceeded 5%. To diagnose cytomegalovirus status from the catalog of TCR beta chain sequences, a statistical classification framework was built. V and J gene assignment, in a later analysis, came from comparing TCR nucleotide sequences with IMGT/GENE-DB human TR gene sequences. A later analysis assigned CDR3 sequences and most-parsimonious VDJ recombination scenarios with the TCRdist pipeline. In a later analysis, each TCR beta chain was defined by its CDR3 amino acid sequence together with its V-gene family, and reads without a unique V-gene family were excluded. A later analysis removed nearly 600 highly shared, low-generation-probability nucleotide sequences to deal with suspected cross-contamination and a sequencing artifact. A later analysis calculated a clonal expansion index for each public chain from normalized within-repertoire ranks of inferred template counts. A later analysis computed generation probabilities with a VDJ recombination model fitted to out-of-frame rearrangements, and checked the results against IGoR. In a later analysis, TCR-TCR, TCR-HLA and TCR-CMV co-occurrence was scored with hypergeometric tests, and a repertoire-size bias correction was applied to TCR pairs. To estimate false discovery rates, a later analysis permuted the HLA or CMV assignments 20 times. In a later analysis, co-occurring TCRs were grouped with DBSCAN, and TCRdist sequence similarity was added when clustering was performed within HLA-allele-positive subsets. For co-occurrence clustering, repertoires with fewer than 30,000 or more than 120,000 public chains were excluded, along with about five repertoires with anomalous nucleotide sharing. Not all clones reach the TCRdb copy of this immuneACCESS table, which keeps in-frame sequences only. Checked studies attribute under half of the gap to unresolved V genes and leave the rest unexplained. From that table come the V and J calls and clone size; the DNA was used to work out D and trimming. The sample data list tens of thousands of clones, and roughly four fifths of these were observed just once. 1.9% of the sample is held by the ten biggest clonotypes.

The receptor comes from a man aged 18 to 30 in good health and CMV-seronegative. Rearrangement joined TRBV13 to TRBJ2-7; the best D guess is TRBD1, with 6 bases matching. The sample taken for sequencing was PBMCs. The CDR3 region: CASSERNTGKRYF. The nucleotide sequence reads TGTGCCAGCAGCGAGAGAAATACAGGGAAAAGGTACTTC.